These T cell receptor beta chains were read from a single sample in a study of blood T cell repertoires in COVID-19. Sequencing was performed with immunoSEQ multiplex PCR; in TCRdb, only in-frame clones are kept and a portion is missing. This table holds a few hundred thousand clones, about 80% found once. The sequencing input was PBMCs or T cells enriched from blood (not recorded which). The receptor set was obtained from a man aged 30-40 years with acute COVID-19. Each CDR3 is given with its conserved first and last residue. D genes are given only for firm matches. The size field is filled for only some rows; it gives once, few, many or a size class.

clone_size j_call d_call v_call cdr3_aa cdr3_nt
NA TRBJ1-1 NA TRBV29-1 CSVGTGGAGTEAFF TGCAGCGTTGGGACTGGGGGCGCGGGTACTGAAGCTTTCTTT
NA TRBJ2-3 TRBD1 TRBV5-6 CASSWGDRGFRTDTQYF TGTGCCAGCAGCTGGGGGGACAGGGGTTTCAGAACAGATACGCAGTATTTT
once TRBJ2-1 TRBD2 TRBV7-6 CASSLGTSTYNEQFF TGTGCCAGCAGCTTAGGGACTAGCACCTACAATGAGCAGTTCTTC
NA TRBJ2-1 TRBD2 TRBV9 CASSVVSGRASEQFF TGTGCCAGCAGCGTAGTCAGCGGGAGGGCTAGTGAGCAGTTCTTC
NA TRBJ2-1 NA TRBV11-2 CASSHPRVLKGNEQFF TGTGCCAGCAGCCACCCCCGGGTCTTAAAGGGGAATGAGCAGTTCTTC
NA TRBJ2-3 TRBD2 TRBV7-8 CASSPSGSVWTDTQYF TGTGCCAGCAGCCCTAGCGGGAGTGTATGGACAGATACGCAGTATTTT
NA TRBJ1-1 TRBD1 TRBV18 CASSPGQGAMNTEAFF TGTGCCAGCTCCCCCGGACAGGGAGCGATGAACACTGAAGCTTTCTTT
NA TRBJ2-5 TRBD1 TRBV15 CATSRDHLGQWLSPETQYF TGTGCCACCAGCAGAGATCACTTGGGACAGTGGTTATCTCCGGAGACCCAGTACTTC
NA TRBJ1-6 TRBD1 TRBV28 CASSLGGQSSYNSPLHF TGTGCCAGCAGCCTGGGGGGACAGAGCTCCTATAATTCACCCCTCCACTTT
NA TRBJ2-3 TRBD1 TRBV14 CASSQTGGNSGYSTDTQYF TGTGCCAGCAGCCAGACAGGGGGTAATAGCGGCTATAGCACAGATACGCAGTATTTT
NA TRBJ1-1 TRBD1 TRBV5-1 CASRPGQGSDTEAFF TGTGCCAGCAGACCGGGACAGGGAAGTGACACTGAAGCTTTCTTT
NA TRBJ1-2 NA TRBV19 CASSLSFGGFYGYTF TGTGCCAGTAGTCTCTCTTTTGGCGGGTTCTATGGCTACACCTTC
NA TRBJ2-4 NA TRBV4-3 CASSQDAYSIQYF TGCGCCAGCAGCCAAGACGCGTATAGCATTCAGTACTTC
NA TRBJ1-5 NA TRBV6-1 CASSEAQVSNQPQHF TGTGCCAGCAGTGAAGCGCAGGTTAGCAATCAGCCCCAGCATTTT
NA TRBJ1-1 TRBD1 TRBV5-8 CASSSGQGWTEAFF TGTGCCAGCAGCTCTGGACAGGGTTGGACTGAAGCTTTCTTT
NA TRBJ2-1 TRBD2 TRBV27 CASSLSLLAGSNEQFF TGTGCCAGCAGTTTATCGCTACTAGCGGGCAGCAATGAGCAGTTCTTC
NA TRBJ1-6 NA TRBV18 CASSPPTNNSPLHF TGTGCCAGCTCACCACCCACTAACAATTCACCCCTCCACTTT
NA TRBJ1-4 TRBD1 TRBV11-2 CASSLHRGANEKLFF TGTGCCAGCAGCTTACACAGGGGTGCTAATGAAAAACTGTTTTTT
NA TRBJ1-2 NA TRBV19 CASSKRETSNYGYTF TGTGCCAGTAGCAAGAGGGAGACTTCTAACTATGGCTACACCTTC
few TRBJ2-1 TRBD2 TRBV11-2 CASSFPLAGVIHEQFF TGTGCCAGCAGCTTCCCACTAGCGGGAGTGATCCATGAGCAGTTCTTC
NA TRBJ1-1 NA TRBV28 CASRRQDNTEAFF TGTGCCAGCAGGCGACAGGATAACACTGAAGCTTTCTTT
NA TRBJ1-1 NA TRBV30 CACQTVGGYTEAFF TGTGCCTGTCAAACAGTCGGCGGGTACACTGAAGCTTTCTTT
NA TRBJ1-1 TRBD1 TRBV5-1 CASSLEGTGRDTEAFF TGTGCCAGCAGCTTGGAGGGGACAGGGAGGGACACTGAAGCTTTCTTT
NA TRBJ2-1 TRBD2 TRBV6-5 CASREGSYNEQFF TGTGCCAGCCGGGAGGGCTCTTACAATGAGCAGTTCTTC
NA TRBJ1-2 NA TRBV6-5 CASSYSRDSNYGYTF TGTGCCAGCAGTTACTCCCGGGACTCGAACTATGGCTACACCTTC
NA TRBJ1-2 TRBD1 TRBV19 CASSSMGQASFGYTF TGTGCCAGTAGTAGCATGGGACAGGCGAGCTTTGGCTACACCTTC
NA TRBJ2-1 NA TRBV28 CASSLHGSDEQFF TGTGCCAGCAGTTTACACGGTAGCGATGAGCAGTTCTTC
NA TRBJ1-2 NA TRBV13 CASSIRQANYGYTF TGTGCCAGCAGCATCCGACAGGCTAACTATGGCTACACCTTC
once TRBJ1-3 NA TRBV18 CASSPLEGSSGNTIYF TGTGCCAGCTCACCTCTGGAGGGTAGCTCTGGAAACACCATATATTTT
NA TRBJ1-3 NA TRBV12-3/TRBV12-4 CASSNRQGNTIYF TGTGCCAGCAGCAACAGACAGGGAAACACCATATATTTT
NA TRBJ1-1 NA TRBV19 CASKSGQVAFF TGTGCCAGTAAATCGGGACAAGTCGCTTTCTTT
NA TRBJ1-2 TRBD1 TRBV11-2 CASTRPGTGNGYTF TGTGCCAGCACCCGTCCCGGGACAGGGAATGGCTACACCTTC
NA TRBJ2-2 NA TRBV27 CASSFIQGITGELFF TGTGCCAGCAGTTTTATACAGGGTATCACCGGGGAGCTGTTTTTT
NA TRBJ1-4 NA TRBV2 CASSVQRNEKLFF TGTGCCAGCAGTGTTCAGAGGAATGAAAAACTGTTTTTT
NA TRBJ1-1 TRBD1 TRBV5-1 CASSDSGTVPEAFF TGCGCCAGCAGCGACTCCGGGACAGTCCCTGAAGCTTTCTTT
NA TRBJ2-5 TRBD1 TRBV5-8 CASSLGDRGLEETQYF TGTGCCAGCAGCTTGGGTGACAGGGGGCTAGAAGAGACCCAGTACTTC
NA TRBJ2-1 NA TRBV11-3 CASSLGGRFSNEQFF TGTGCCAGCAGCTTAGGGGGCCGTTTCTCAAATGAGCAGTTCTTC
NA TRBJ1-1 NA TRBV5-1 CASSLEGQRVNTEAFF TGTGCCAGCAGCTTGGAGGGACAAAGGGTGAACACTGAAGCTTTCTTT
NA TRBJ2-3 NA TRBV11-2 CATGESTDTQYF TGTGCCACAGGGGAGTCCACAGATACGCAGTATTTT
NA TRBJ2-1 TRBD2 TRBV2 CASSEGVAGGTYNEQFF TGTGCCAGCAGTGAGGGTGTAGCGGGAGGGACCTACAATGAGCAGTTCTTC